The sequence of this T cell receptor (beta chain) was determined in a study of T cell repertoires in cytomegalovirus infection. The overall study: TCR beta signatures that were public indicated CMV infection and matching HLA type.

This clonotype was counted many times. Unmatched junction bases numbered 3, after V lost 2 bases and J lost 2 bases. The germline V gene has CDR1 MNHEY and CDR2 SVGAGI. There are 15 residues in the CDR3. TCRdb reanalysed the reads using MiXCR and keeps one entry per CDR3 protein. Altogether 350,000 to 450,000 distinct CDR3 sequences are present, about a sixth being singletons, with the ten largest covering approximately 10%. This TCR was sampled from a human donor in good health (CMV status not recorded). Some clones in this sample may be carry-over from other donors' samples. The specimen was PBMCs. The chain combines TRBV6-5 with TRBJ2-5, with 9 positions matching TRBD2. As DNA, the CDR3 is TGTGCCAGCAGTTACCGGCTAGCGGGACAAGAGACCCAGTACTTC. Translating gives CASSYRLAGQETQYF.